This T cell receptor (beta chain) was retrieved from a study of T cells in Graves' hyperthyroidism and ophthalmopathy. When hyperthyroidism was first diagnosed, the blood sample was taken, preceding any ophthalmopathy symptoms. Fresh peripheral blood, approximately 9.6 ml, yielded the PBMCs. This CDR3 is built from 17 residues. With 0 bases removed from V and 9 bases from J, the gap between germline ends came to 21 bases. Per germline, CDR1 LNHDA and CDR2 SQIVND (reference sequence). What was amplified from RNA transcripts were TCR beta CDR3 regions. First-round RT-PCR targeting the TCR CDR3 was performed with the HTBI primer set. MiXCR, applied by TCRdb to the multiplex PCR reads, yields one record per CDR3 protein. This repertoire shows about 580,000 distinct CDR3 sequences, about 15% found once; its top ten account for under 7%.

This chain joins TRBV19 and TRBJ2-1; D is ambiguous. Source material: blood. The receptor was isolated from a woman aged 25 to 39 with Graves' hyperthyroidism that later progressed to Graves' ophthalmopathy. The CDR3 loop reads CASSIEVGRIGPIEQFF. CDR3 coding DNA: TGTGCCAGTAGTATAGAGGTGGGAAGAATCGGGCCAATTGAGCAGTTCTTC.